Listed below are T cell receptor beta chains from one sample, sequenced in a study of CD8 T cells in Susac syndrome. TCRdb re-called the immunoSEQ multiplex PCR reads with MiXCR, one entry per CDR3 protein. The sample gives 70,000 to 100,000 distinct CDR3 sequences, roughly 96% of which show up once; roughly 0.4% is in the top ten. Sequencing used CD8+ T cells from PBMCs. All receptors derive from a human donor with Susac syndrome. Both conserved end residues are part of each CDR3. A D gene is named only where the DNA matches it firmly. Some rows have no size entry. The others give once, few or many, or a class for an expanded clone.

cdr3_length: 11; v_call: TRBV7-9; j_call: TRBJ1-3; clone_size: -; d_call: -; cdr3_aa: CASRDGNTIYF
cdr3_length: 12; v_call: TRBV18; j_call: -; clone_size: -; d_call: -; cdr3_aa: CASSYEAGEQYF
cdr3_length: 13; v_call: TRBV12-3/TRBV12-4; j_call: TRBJ2-7; clone_size: -; d_call: -; cdr3_aa: CASSVLGFYEQYF
cdr3_length: 12; v_call: TRBV19; j_call: TRBJ2-1; clone_size: few; d_call: -; cdr3_aa: CASSLGGGEQFF
cdr3_length: 18; v_call: TRBV3-1; j_call: TRBJ1-1; clone_size: once; d_call: -; cdr3_aa: CASSENWRADMLNTEAFF
cdr3_length: 14; v_call: TRBV29-1; j_call: TRBJ1-3; clone_size: -; d_call: -; cdr3_aa: CSAGRLGSGNTIYF
cdr3_length: 14; v_call: TRBV30; j_call: TRBJ2-7; clone_size: -; d_call: TRBD2; cdr3_aa: CAWTPLAGGYEQYF
cdr3_length: 13; v_call: TRBV5-4; j_call: TRBJ1-1; clone_size: -; d_call: -; cdr3_aa: CASSLSENTEAFF
cdr3_length: 14; v_call: TRBV5-1; j_call: TRBJ2-2; clone_size: once; d_call: -; cdr3_aa: CASSGRRDTGELFF
cdr3_length: 15; v_call: TRBV4-2; j_call: TRBJ2-7; clone_size: -; d_call: -; cdr3_aa: CASSQDPIASYEQYF
cdr3_length: 13; v_call: TRBV28; j_call: TRBJ2-7; clone_size: -; d_call: TRBD1; cdr3_aa: CASNPTGEAEQYF
cdr3_length: 14; v_call: TRBV15; j_call: TRBJ1-1; clone_size: -; d_call: -; cdr3_aa: CATSRDGADLLSEF
cdr3_length: 15; v_call: TRBV27; j_call: TRBJ2-5; clone_size: once; d_call: TRBD2; cdr3_aa: CASSLTAGIKETQYF
cdr3_length: 14; v_call: TRBV4-3; j_call: TRBJ1-6; clone_size: -; d_call: -; cdr3_aa: CASSQAEGNSPLHF
cdr3_length: 15; v_call: TRBV15; j_call: TRBJ2-5; clone_size: once; d_call: -; cdr3_aa: CATSPAEFYQETQYF
cdr3_length: 16; v_call: TRBV3-1; j_call: TRBJ2-1; clone_size: -; d_call: -; cdr3_aa: CASSQVSASSYNEQFF
cdr3_length: 14; v_call: TRBV29-1; j_call: TRBJ2-3; clone_size: -; d_call: -; cdr3_aa: CSVEGLASRDTQYF
cdr3_length: 14; v_call: TRBV20-1; j_call: TRBJ2-3; clone_size: -; d_call: TRBD2; cdr3_aa: CSARTAGGSDTQYF
cdr3_length: 14; v_call: TRBV5-1; j_call: TRBJ1-1; clone_size: -; d_call: -; cdr3_aa: CASSLGSGATEAFF
cdr3_length: 12; v_call: TRBV20-1; j_call: TRBJ2-7; clone_size: -; d_call: -; cdr3_aa: CSAEGAPYEQYF
cdr3_length: 15; v_call: TRBV7-9; j_call: TRBJ2-5; clone_size: -; d_call: TRBD1; cdr3_aa: CASSPRDRADETQYF